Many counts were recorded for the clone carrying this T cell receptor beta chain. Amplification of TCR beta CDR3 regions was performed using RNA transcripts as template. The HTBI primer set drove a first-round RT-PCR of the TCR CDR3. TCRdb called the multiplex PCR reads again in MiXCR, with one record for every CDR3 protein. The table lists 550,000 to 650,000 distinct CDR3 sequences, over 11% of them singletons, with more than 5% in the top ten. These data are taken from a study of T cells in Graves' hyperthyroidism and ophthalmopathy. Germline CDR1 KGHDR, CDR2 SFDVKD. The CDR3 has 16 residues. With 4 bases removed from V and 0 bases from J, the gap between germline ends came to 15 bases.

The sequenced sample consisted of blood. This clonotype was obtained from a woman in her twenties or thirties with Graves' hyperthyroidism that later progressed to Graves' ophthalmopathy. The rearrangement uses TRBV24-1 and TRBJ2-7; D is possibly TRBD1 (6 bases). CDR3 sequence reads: CATSDSLKDSSYEQYF. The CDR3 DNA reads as TGTGCCACCAGTGACTCACTCAAGGACAGCTCCTACGAGCAGTACTTC.